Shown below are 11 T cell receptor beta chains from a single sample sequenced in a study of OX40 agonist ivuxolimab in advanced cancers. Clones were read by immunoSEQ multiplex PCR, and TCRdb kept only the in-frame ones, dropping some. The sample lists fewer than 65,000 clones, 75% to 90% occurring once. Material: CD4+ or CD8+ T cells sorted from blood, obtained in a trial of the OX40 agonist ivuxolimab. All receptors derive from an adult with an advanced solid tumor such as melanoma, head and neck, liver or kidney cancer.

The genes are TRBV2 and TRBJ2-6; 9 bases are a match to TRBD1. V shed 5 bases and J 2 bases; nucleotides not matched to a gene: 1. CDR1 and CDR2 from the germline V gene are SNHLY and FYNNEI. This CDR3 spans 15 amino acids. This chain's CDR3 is CASSWTGAGANVLTF. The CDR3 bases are TGTGCCAGCAGTTGGACAGGGGCTGGGGCCAACGTCCTGACTTTC. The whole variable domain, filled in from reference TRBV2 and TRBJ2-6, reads EPEVTQTPSHQVTQMGQEVILRCVPISNHLYFYWYRQILGQKVEFLVSFYNNEISEKSEIFDDQFSVERPDGSNFTLKIRSTKLEDSAMYFCASSWTGAGANVLTFGAGSRLTVL.

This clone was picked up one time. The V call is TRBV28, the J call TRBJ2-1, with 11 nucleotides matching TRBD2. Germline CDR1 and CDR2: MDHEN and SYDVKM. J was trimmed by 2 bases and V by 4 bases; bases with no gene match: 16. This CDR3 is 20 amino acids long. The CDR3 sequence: CASSSNLGASGRLAYNEQFF. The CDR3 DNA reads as TGTGCCAGCAGTTCTAACCTCGGGGCTAGCGGGAGGCTAGCCTACAATGAGCAGTTCTTC.

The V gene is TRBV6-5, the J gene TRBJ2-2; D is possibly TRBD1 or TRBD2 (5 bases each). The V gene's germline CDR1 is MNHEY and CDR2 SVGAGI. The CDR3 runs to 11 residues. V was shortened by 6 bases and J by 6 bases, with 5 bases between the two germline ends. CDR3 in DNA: TGTGCCAGCAGGGGGGCCGGGGAGCTGTTTTTT. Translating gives CASRGAGELFF.

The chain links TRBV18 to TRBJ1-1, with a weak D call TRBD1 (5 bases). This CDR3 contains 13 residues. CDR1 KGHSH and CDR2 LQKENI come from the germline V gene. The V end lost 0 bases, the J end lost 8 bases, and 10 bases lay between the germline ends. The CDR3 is CASSPPMGQEAFF. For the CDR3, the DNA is TGTGCCAGCTCACCACCGATGGGGCAAGAAGCTTTCTTT.

CDR3 region: CASSIVGGFSGANVLTF. The DNA of the CDR3 is TGTGCCAGTAGTATAGTGGGAGGGTTCTCTGGGGCCAACGTCCTGACTTTC. This chain joins TRBV19 and TRBJ2-6; 7 nucleotides align to TRBD2. Germline V gives CDR1 LNHDA, CDR2 SQIVND (reference sequence). CDR3 length equals 17 residues. The junction had 3 bases not matched to a gene; V was cut back by 1 base and J by 0 bases.

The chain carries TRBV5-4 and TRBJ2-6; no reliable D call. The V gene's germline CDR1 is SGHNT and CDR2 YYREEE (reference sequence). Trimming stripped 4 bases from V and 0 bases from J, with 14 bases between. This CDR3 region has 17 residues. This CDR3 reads CASSAGPDTSGANVLTF. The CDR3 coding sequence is TGTGCCAGCAGCGCCGGGCCCGACACCTCTGGGGCCAACGTCCTGACTTTC.

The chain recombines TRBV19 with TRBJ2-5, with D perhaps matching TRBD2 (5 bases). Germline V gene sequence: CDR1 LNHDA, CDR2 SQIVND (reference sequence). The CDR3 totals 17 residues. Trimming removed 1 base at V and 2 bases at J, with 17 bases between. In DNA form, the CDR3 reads TGTGCCAGTAGTATAGGGGGTCATGGTCGGGATCAAGAGACCCAGTACTTC. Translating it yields CASSIGGHGRDQETQYF.

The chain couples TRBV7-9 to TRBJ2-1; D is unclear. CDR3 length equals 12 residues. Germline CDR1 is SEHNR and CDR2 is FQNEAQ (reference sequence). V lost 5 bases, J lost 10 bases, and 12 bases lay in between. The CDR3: CASSPQPGEQFF. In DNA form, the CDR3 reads TGTGCCAGCAGCCCCCAGCCTGGGGAGCAGTTCTTC. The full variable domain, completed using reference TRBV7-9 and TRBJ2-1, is DTGVSQNPRHKITKRGQNVTFRCDPISEHNRLYWYRQTLGQGPEFLTYFQNEAQLEKSRLLSDRFSAERPKGSFSTLEIQRTEQGDSAMYLCASSPQPGEQFFGPGTRLTVL.

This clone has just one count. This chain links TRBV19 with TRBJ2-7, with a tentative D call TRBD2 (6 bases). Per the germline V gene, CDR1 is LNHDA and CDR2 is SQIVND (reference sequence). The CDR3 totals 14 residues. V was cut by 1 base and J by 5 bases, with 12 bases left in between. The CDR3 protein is CASSIAGLSHEQYF. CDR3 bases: TGTGCCAGTAGTATAGCGGGACTTTCCCACGAGCAGTACTTC.

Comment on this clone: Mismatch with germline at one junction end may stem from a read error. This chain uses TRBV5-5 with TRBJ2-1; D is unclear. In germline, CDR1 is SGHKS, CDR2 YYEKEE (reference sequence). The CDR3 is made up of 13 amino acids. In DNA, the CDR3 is TGTGCCAGCAGCGTAGACCGGGCCCCTTCTCTGATCTTC. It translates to CASSVDRAPSLIF.

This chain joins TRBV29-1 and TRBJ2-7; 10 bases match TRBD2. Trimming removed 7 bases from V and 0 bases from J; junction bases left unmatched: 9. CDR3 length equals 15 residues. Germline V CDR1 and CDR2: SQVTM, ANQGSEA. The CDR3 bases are TGCAGCGCCATCCCTACTAGCGGGGACTCCTACGAGCAGTACTTC. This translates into CSAIPTSGDSYEQYF.